This TCR beta chain came from a study of T cells in localized non-small cell lung cancer. General study points: Appearing in adjacent lung were a median 57 of the top 100 tumor clones. It was uninvolved adjacent lung that showed the highest T cell clonality, exceeding tumor. In the blood, greater T cell density corresponded to longer overall survival.

This CDR3 has 14 amino acids. Looked up from germline, CDR1 is MNHEY and CDR2 is SVGAGI. V shed 6 bases and J 7 bases; nucleotides not matched to a gene: 6. Concerning this clone: Antigen unknown.

Measured with immunoSEQ multiplex PCR; TCRdb has only the in-frame clones, and not every one. The sample includes 10,000 to 13,000 clones, around 79% of them seen just once. The TCR originated in a male donor aged 60 or over with stage I lung adenocarcinoma. The sample consisted of peripheral blood, taken before any cancer treatment. The chain combines TRBV6-5 with TRBJ2-1, with 10 bases identical to TRBD2. CDR3 DNA: TGTGCCAGCAGGAAGCGGGGGGGCCAGAATGAGCAGTTCTTC. It yields the protein CASRKRGGQNEQFF.